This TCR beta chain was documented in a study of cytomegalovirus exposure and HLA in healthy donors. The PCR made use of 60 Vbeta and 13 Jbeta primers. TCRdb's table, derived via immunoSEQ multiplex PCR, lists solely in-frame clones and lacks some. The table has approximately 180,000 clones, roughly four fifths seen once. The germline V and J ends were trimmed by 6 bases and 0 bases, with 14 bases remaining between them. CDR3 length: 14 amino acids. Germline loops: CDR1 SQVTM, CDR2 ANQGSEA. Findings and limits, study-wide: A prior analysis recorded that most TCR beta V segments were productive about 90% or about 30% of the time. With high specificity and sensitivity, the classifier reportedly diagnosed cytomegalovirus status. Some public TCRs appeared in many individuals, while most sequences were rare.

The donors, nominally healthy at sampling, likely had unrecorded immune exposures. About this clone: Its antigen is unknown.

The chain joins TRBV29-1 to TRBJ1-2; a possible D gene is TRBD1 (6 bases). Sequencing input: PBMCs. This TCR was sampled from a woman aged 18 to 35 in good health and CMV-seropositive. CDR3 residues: CSVQTGDTNYGYTF. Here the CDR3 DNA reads TGCAGCGTACAGACAGGAGATACTAACTATGGCTACACCTTC.